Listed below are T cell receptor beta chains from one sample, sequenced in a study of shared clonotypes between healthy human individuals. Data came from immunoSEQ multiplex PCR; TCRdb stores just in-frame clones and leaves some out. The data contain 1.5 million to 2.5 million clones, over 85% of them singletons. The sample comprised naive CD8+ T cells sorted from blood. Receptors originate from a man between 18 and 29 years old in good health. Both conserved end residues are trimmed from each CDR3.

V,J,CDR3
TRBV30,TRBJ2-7,AWSVGSYEQY
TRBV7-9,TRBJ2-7,ASSLVVGQGHEQY
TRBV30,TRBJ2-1,AWSVAGGLQF
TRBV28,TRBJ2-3,ASSSEASAASTDTQY
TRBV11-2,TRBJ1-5,ASSLSQGGQPQH
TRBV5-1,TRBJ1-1,ASSIGGNPEAF
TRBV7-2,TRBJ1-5,ASSLGAGAGQPQH
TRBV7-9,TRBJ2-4,ASSLEQSLAKNIQY
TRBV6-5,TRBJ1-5,ASSSEAGGNQPQH
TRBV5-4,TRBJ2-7,ASSSDRGDNHEQY
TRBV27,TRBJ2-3,ASSLSPPETDTQY
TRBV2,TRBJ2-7,ASSEQAGLANSYEQY
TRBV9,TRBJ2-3,ASSVGFGSSTDTQY
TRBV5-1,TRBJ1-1,ASSIGQGTTEAF